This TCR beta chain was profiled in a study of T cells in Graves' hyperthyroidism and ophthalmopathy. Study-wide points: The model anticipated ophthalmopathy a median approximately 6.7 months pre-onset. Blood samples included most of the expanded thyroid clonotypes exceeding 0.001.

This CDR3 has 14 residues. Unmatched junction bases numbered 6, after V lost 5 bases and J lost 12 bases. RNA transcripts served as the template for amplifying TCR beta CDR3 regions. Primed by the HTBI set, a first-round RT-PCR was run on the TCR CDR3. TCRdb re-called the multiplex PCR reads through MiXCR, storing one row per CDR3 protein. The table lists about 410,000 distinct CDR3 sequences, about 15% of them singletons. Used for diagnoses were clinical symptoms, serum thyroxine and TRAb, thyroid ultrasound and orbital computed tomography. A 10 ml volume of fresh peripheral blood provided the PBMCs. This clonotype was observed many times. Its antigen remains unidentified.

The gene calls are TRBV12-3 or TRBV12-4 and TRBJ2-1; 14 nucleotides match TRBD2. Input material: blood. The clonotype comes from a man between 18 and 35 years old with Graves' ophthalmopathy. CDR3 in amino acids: CASSGTSGGLPQFF. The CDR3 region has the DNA TGTGCCAGCAGTGGGACTAGCGGGGGACTACCGCAGTTCTTC.